The 21 T cell receptor beta chains in this list originate from one sample, sequenced in a study of beta chain features in type 1 diabetes. Since all of the isolated RNA was reverse transcribed, expressed TCRB transcripts were what got sequenced. Assay: immunoSEQ multiplex PCR; the TCRdb copy retains only in-frame clones and omits some. The sample carries about 700,000 clones, around an eighth recorded once. What these receptors recognize is not known. General study points: In all four CD4+ subsets, TCRB CDR3 length was significantly, moderately reduced in type 1 diabetes.

Sequenced input: naive CD4+ T cells from blood. Every receptor here comes from a man younger than 35 with type 1 diabetes.

This clone was seen a handful of times. The rearrangement links TRBV7-9 to TRBJ1-6, with 11 bases fitting TRBD1. CDR3 size: 15 residues. Germline V gene sequence: CDR1 SEHNR, CDR2 FQNEAQ (reference sequence). V trimming: 2 bases; J trimming: 9 bases; junction bases outside the gene matches: 3. The CDR3 reads CASSLRTGGLSPLHF. CDR3 coding DNA: TGTGCCAGCAGCTTAAGGACAGGGGGCCTTTCACCCCTCCACTTT.

This clone was found a few times. The chain carries TRBV4-1 and TRBJ1-5, with unresolved D. Trimming left V 1 base short and J 3 bases short, with 10 bases between. Germline values: CDR1 MGHRA, CDR2 YSYEKL. This CDR3 is built from 15 residues. Here the CDR3 DNA reads TGCGCCAGCAGCCAAGCGGACCTAGACAATCAGCCCCAGCATTTT. This gives the protein CASSQADLDNQPQHF.

The V and J genes are TRBV29-1 and TRBJ1-5, with no clear D. V gave up 4 bases and J gave up 0 bases, with 7 bases separating them. There are 13 residues in the CDR3. The germline gives CDR1 SQVTM, CDR2 ANQGSEA. DNA of the CDR3: TGCAGCGTTGCCGAGGGTAGCAATCAGCCCCAGCATTTT. It is translated as CSVAEGSNQPQHF.

With respect to this clone: The same CDR3 can be traced to other DNA sequences in this sample. CDR3 sequence reads: CASSLTGGQPQHF. CDR3 in DNA: TGCGCCAGCAGCTTGACAGGCGGCCAGCCCCAGCATTTT. The chain joins TRBV5-1 to TRBJ1-5; weak D call: TRBD1 (5 bases). The germline V gene encodes CDR1 SGHRS and CDR2 YFSETQ. This CDR3 is built from 13 residues. V was trimmed by 1 base and J by 7 bases, leaving 9 bases between them. Combining the CDR3 with reference TRBV5-1 and TRBJ1-5 gives the whole variable domain KAGVTQTPRYLIKTRGQQVTLSCSPISGHRSVSWYQQTPGQGLQFLFEYFSETQRNKGNFPGRFSGRQFSNSRSEMNVSTLELGDSALYLCASSLTGGQPQHFGDGTRLSIL.

This chain's CDR3 is CASSPGTGFYEQYF. CDR3 DNA sequence: TGTGCCAGCTCCCCCGGGACAGGGTTCTACGAGCAGTACTTC. The gene calls are TRBV18 and TRBJ2-7; 9 bases fit TRBD1. The germline V gene has CDR1 KGHSH and CDR2 LQKENI. V lost 6 bases and J lost 3; bases outside the gene matches: 6. CDR3 size: 14 residues.

This clone was observed a handful of times. The chain combines TRBV5-4 with TRBJ1-1; perhaps TRBD1 as D (6 bases). The germline V gene encodes CDR1 SGHNT and CDR2 YYREEE (reference sequence). The CDR3 sequence is 14 residues long. The germline V and J ends were trimmed by 4 bases and 5 bases, with 15 bases remaining between them. DNA of the CDR3: TGTGCCAGCAGCCCTGGGGGCAGGGTTACTGAAGCTTTCTTT. It translates to CASSPGGRVTEAFF.

The rearrangement joins TRBV30 to TRBJ1-6; D unresolved. The germline V and J ends were trimmed by 3 bases and 9 bases, with 12 bases remaining between them. Germline V gene data show CDR1 as GTSNPN and CDR2 as SVGIG (reference sequence). CDR3 length: 13 amino acids. This chain's CDR3 is CAWRGLVGSPLHF. DNA for the CDR3: TGTGCCTGGAGGGGTTTGGTGGGTTCACCCCTCCACTTT.

This clone came up a few times. CDR3 amino acids: CASSVAPDWGGDYEQYF. The CDR3 DNA reads as TGTGCCAGCAGCGTAGCCCCAGACTGGGGGGGAGACTACGAGCAGTACTTC. The V gene is TRBV9, the J gene TRBJ2-7; 7 positions agree with TRBD2. The CDR3 extends over 17 amino acids. The junction had 12 bases not matched to a gene; V was cut back by 0 bases and J by 3 bases. Germline loops: CDR1 SGDLS, CDR2 YYNGEE.

This chain connects TRBV21-1 to TRBJ2-7; the D call TRBD1 from the table was never checked on the DNA. TRBV21-1 is reported as a pseudogene. The CDR3 extends over 16 amino acids. CDR3 nucleotide sequence: TGTGCCAGCAGCAAAACCCACAGTCCCCGGATGAGCGAGCAGTACTTC. As protein: CASSKTHSPRMSEQYF.

The chain joins TRBV29-1 to TRBJ1-5; no firm D call. The CDR3 is 13 amino acids. Germline loops: CDR1 SQVTM, CDR2 ANQGSEA. Trimming pared 7 bases from V and 3 bases from J, leaving 13 bases between. The CDR3 loop reads CSAAGDYNQPQHF. The CDR3 DNA sequence: TGCAGCGCGGCTGGGGATTACAATCAGCCCCAGCATTTT.

The rearrangement uses TRBV5-1 and TRBJ2-7; D possibly matches TRBD1 or TRBD2 (5 bases each). The CDR3 has 14 amino acids. CDR1 is SGHRS and CDR2 is YFSETQ in the germline V gene. Trimming cost V 4 bases and J 0 bases, with 11 bases left between them. CDR3 DNA: TGCGCCAGCAGCGCCGGGACGCCCTCCTACGAGCAGTACTTC. Encoded protein: CASSAGTPSYEQYF.

The genes are TRBV5-4 and TRBJ2-3; no reliable D call. Deletions cut 0 bases from V and 2 bases from J, with 7 bases between. CDR1 and CDR2 (germline): SGHNT, YYREEE (reference sequence). This CDR3 region has 14 residues. The CDR3 spells CASSLGTTTDTQYF. In DNA form, the CDR3 reads TGTGCCAGCAGCTTGGGGACGACCACAGATACGCAGTATTTT.

The V call is TRBV6-5, the J call TRBJ2-5; D is undetermined. This CDR3 is 14 amino acids long. Germline lookup yields CDR1 MNHEY and CDR2 SVGAGI. The V end was cut by 5 bases, the J end by 5 bases, with 15 bases between. CDR3 residues: CASSTDWVGETQYF. CDR3 sequence (DNA): TGTGCCAGCAGTACTGACTGGGTAGGGGAGACCCAGTACTTC.

J is TRBJ2-3 and V is TRBV30; D is possibly TRBD2 (5 bases). Germline CDR1 reads GTSNPN; CDR2 reads SVGIG (reference sequence). This CDR3 has 12 amino acids. V dropped 4 bases and J dropped 0 bases, with 5 bases sitting between them. This CDR3 reads CAWTGSTDTQYF. In DNA form, the CDR3 reads TGTGCCTGGACGGGAAGCACAGATACGCAGTATTTT. The whole variable domain, filled in from reference TRBV30 and TRBJ2-3, reads SQTIHQWPATLVQPVGSPLSLECTVEGTSNPNLYWYRQAAGRGLQLLFYSVGIGQISSEVPQNLSASRPQDRQFILSSKKLLLSDSGFYLCAWTGSTDTQYFGPGTRLTVL.

This clone was seen a handful of times. Here the CDR3 DNA reads TGTGCCAGCAGCTTTGGCGAGTATGAAGCTTTCTTT. As protein: CASSFGEYEAFF. This chain links TRBV7-9 with TRBJ1-1, with D uncertain. The CDR3 length is 12 residues. With 3 bases removed from V and 7 bases from J, the gap between germline ends came to 9 bases. Germline CDR1 and CDR2: SEHNR and FQNEAQ (reference sequence).

This chain connects TRBV7-9 to TRBJ2-1; no definite D call. Trimming took 4 bases from V and 0 from J, leaving 10 bases between them. Germline V gene sequence: CDR1 SEHNR, CDR2 FQNEAQ (reference sequence). The CDR3 is made up of 15 amino acids. The CDR3 coding sequence is TGTGCCAGCAGCTCGTCACTGAGCTCCTACAATGAGCAGTTCTTC. It codes for CASSSSLSSYNEQFF. Together with reference TRBV7-9 and TRBJ2-1, the CDR3 gives the full variable domain: DTGVSQNPRHKITKRGQNVTFRCDPISEHNRLYWYRQTLGQGPEFLTYFQNEAQLEKSRLLSDRFSAERPKGSFSTLEIQRTEQGDSAMYLCASSSSLSSYNEQFFGPGTRLTVL.

This clone was picked up a small number of times. V and J are TRBV13 and TRBJ1-2; maybe TRBD1 (6 bases). Trimming took off 0 bases at V and 8 bases at J, with 13 bases between the two ends. This CDR3 spans 14 amino acids. Per the germline V gene, CDR1 is PRHDT and CDR2 is FYEKMQ (reference sequence). The CDR3 coding sequence is TGTGCCAGCAGCTTAGGAGGGCCCAGGGGAGGCTACACCTTC. It translates to CASSLGGPRGGYTF.

V and J are TRBV19 and TRBJ1-1, with no clear D. The CDR3 is made up of 13 amino acids. V lost 10 bases and J 1 base, leaving 13 bases between the germline ends. Germline V CDR1 and CDR2: LNHDA, SQIVND (reference sequence). As DNA, the CDR3 is TGTGCCACTTGGGCCCCGAGGAACACTGAAGCTTTCTTT. It is translated as CATWAPRNTEAFF.

J is TRBJ1-6 and V is TRBV28, with 7 bases identical to TRBD1. CDR1 is MDHEN and CDR2 is SYDVKM in the germline V gene. The V gene end was trimmed by 2 bases and the J gene end by 5 bases; junction bases not matched to a gene: 9. The CDR3 is 17 amino acids. DNA for the CDR3: TGTGCCAGCAGTTTACCGAGGGACAGCACGAATAATTCACCCCTCCACTTT. This encodes CASSLPRDSTNNSPLHF.

Here the CDR3 reads CASSILAGQGASGGYTF. The CDR3 DNA follows: TGTGCCAGTAGTATCTTAGCGGGACAGGGGGCGAGTGGTGGCTACACCTTC. The chain is built from TRBV19 and TRBJ1-2; TRBD1 aligns across 12 bases. The CDR3 has 17 amino acids. CDR1 and CDR2 from the germline V gene are LNHDA and SQIVND (reference sequence). Unmatched junction bases numbered 12, after V lost 3 bases and J lost 7 bases.

A few counts support this clone. The chain recombines TRBV2 with TRBJ1-6; the D gene is possibly TRBD1 (6 bases). Germline V CDR1 and CDR2: SNHLY, FYNNEI. Trimming took off 5 bases at V and 3 bases at J, with 8 bases between the two ends. CDR3 length: 14 amino acids. The CDR3 protein is CASSRQDYNSPLHF. In DNA form, the CDR3 reads TGTGCCAGCAGTAGACAGGACTATAATTCACCCCTCCACTTT.